This T cell receptor beta chain was found in a study of cytomegalovirus exposure and HLA in healthy donors. The V end lost 2 bases, the J end lost 3 bases, and 14 bases lay between the germline ends. CDR3 length: 15 residues. CDR1 and CDR2 (germline): MNHEY, SMNVEV (reference sequence). PCR involved 60 Vbeta and 13 Jbeta primers. Some clones are missing from TCRdb's copy, which holds only in-frame ones; the method was immunoSEQ multiplex PCR. The sample data list 75,000 to 85,000 clones. Sequenced material: PBMCs. This TCR came from a man aged 45-65 years in good health and CMV-seronegative. V usage is TRBV27 and J usage is TRBJ2-7; D is perhaps TRBD2 (5 bases). Here the CDR3 DNA reads TGTGCCAGCAGTTTAAAACTCCCCCGGGACTACGAGCAGTACTTC. This translates into CASSLKLPRDYEQYF.